The clone carrying this T cell receptor beta chain was recorded once. The data were taken from a study of T-cell memory formation after mild COVID-19. Study information: The two donors had largely donor-specific TCR clusters.

TCRdb reprocessed the 5' RACE reads via MiXCR and lists one record per CDR3 protein. The sample holds under 300,000 distinct CDR3 sequences, about a sixth seen once. Germline CDR1 and CDR2: DFQATT and SNEGSKA (reference sequence). V lost 2 bases and J 6 bases, leaving 13 bases between the germline ends. This CDR3 region has 13 residues. The TCR originated in a man aged 18 to 35 who had mild COVID-19 (a few samples of this study predate the infection). Cell type and time point are not known. Sequenced: PBMCs or a T cell subset sorted from them (not recorded which). V gene TRBV20-1 combines with J gene TRBJ1-2; unclear D gene. The CDR3 protein is CSARPPGNHGYTF. CDR3 nucleotides: TGCAGTGCTAGACCGCCTGGTAATCATGGCTACACCTTC.